This T cell receptor beta chain was captured by sequencing in a study of regulatory T cells in long-lasting Graves disease (dated by TCRdb to the early 2020s). With respect to the entire study: Persistent Graves' disease was defined as persistently positive TSH receptor autoantibodies together with antithyroid drug treatment for over 5 years. Patients with persistent Graves' disease were compared with patients with newly diagnosed Graves' disease using TCR sequencing and RNA sequencing of peripheral blood. The study took place in China and was registered as a clinical trial. A total of 33 samples underwent TCR sequencing, from some 13 patients with persistent Graves' disease and some 20 patients with newly diagnosed Graves' disease. On average, persistent Graves' disease patients in the clinical cohort had been on antithyroid drugs for approximately ten years.

The research as a whole found: Only peripheral blood was studied, because thyroid tissue, the primary lesion, was inaccessible. Lower TCR Shannon entropy and fewer highly expanded clones were observed in persistent Graves' disease patients than in newly diagnosed patients, which suggested clonal expansion. TRBV28, TRBJ1-2 and TRBJ2-5 were preferentially used in persistent disease, while TRBV20-1 and TRBJ2-1 were favored in newly diagnosed disease. More public clonotypes were shared among persistent patients (approximately 3,000) than among newly diagnosed patients (roughly 1,000). Only the TCR beta chain was sequenced and analyzed. The authors acknowledged the small sample size as a limitation that may reduce accuracy.

This clonotype has a count of ten or more. Its antigen is still unknown. Base qualities are missing; no much larger clone stands one base away. The library was built by means of multiplex PCR. Sequencing instrument: Illumina HiSeq 4000. CDR3 regions were amplified by Arm-PCR with iRepertoire HTBI primers to construct TCR beta libraries. PCR products were gel purified before sequencing. The authors processed their data as follows. Across samples, around 62 TRBV and 12 to 15 TRBJ segments were identified and used for gene usage analysis of CDR3 amino acid clonotypes. Filtered high-quality paired reads were merged into contigs using COPE and FqMerger. Contigs were aligned with BLAST to IMGT TRBV, TRBD and TRBJ reference genes, and CDR3 was defined per IMGT. Clonotypes above 0.1% frequency were classified as highly expanded clones. Shannon entropy served as the measure of repertoire diversity, while the Gini coefficient captured V-J evenness. A clonotype was considered public if more than one individual shared it. TCRdb passed the public sequencing reads through fastp at Q25 and MiXCR, retaining productive beta sequences. Each entry is one CDR3 protein sequence, shown with its most common DNA and genes. The V and J calls come from TCRdb's annotation, not from the publication. The sample table lists 450,000 or so distinct CDR3 sequences, roughly 23% of them with a count of one. The ten largest clones take up under 15% of the sample.

This specimen's time point label, per the study, means: persistent/refractory GD, antithyroid drugs over 5 years with positive TRAb. For both TCR sequencing and RNA sequencing, RNA was extracted from PBMCs using TRIzol. Graves' disease was diagnosed according to American Thyroid Association guidelines. Patients were recruited from an endocrinology department in Xi'an, China. From each patient, around 9.3 milliliters of peripheral blood was collected into an EDTA anticoagulant tube. Ficoll Paque Plus density gradient separation was used to isolate PBMCs, and no additional T cell sorting was done. An Agilent 2100 Bioanalyzer and agarose gel were used to assess RNA quality, and a NanoDrop 2000 was used to measure RNA concentration. Measured from the cysteine to the phenylalanine, the CDR3 is 13 residues long. Only the CDR3 DNA is retained, 39 bases long and in frame from the first base. Looking up the germline V gene yields CDR1 MDHEN and CDR2 SYDVKM. V lost 6 bases and J lost 0 bases; the stretch between them is 9 bases long.

The material sequenced was peripheral blood mononuclear cells (PBMCs), taken when the disease was refractory, from a patient treated with antithyroid drugs. Recombination linked TRBV28 to TRBJ2-7; no D gene is confidently identified. This sequence was found in a female donor with Graves disease. The DNA is TGTGCCAGCAGCGAAATTAGCTCCTACGAGCAGTACTTC. Its translation reads: CASSEISSYEQYF.